The 30 T cell receptor beta chains given below trace back to one sample, sequenced in a study of T cell repertoires in cytomegalovirus infection. MiXCR was run by TCRdb on the reads, yielding one entry per CDR3 protein. The sample lists hundreds of thousands of distinct CDR3 sequences; roughly 43% were seen once. These receptors have no identified antigens. Sequenced material: cultured PBMCs, taken from culture after CMV antigen stimulation. All receptors derive from a human donor in good health (CMV status not recorded). Some clones in this sample may be carry-over from other donors' samples.

This clonotype has just a few counts. The rearrangement links TRBV7-2 to TRBJ2-1, with unresolved D. V was pared by 5 bases and J by 0 bases, with 11 bases between. Germline V lookup: CDR1 SGHTA, CDR2 FQGNSA. The CDR3 runs 15 residues. CDR3 residues: CASSPAPSSYNEQFF. The CDR3 nucleotides are TGTGCCAGCAGCCCGGCGCCCAGCTCCTACAATGAGCAGTTCTTC.

The rearrangement joins TRBV6-2 or TRBV6-3 to TRBJ2-7, with D possibly being TRBD1 or TRBD2 (5 bases each). Trimming removed 7 bases from V and 3 bases from J, with 16 bases in between. CDR1 MNHEY and CDR2 SVGEGT come from the germline V gene. This CDR3 is built from 14 residues. The CDR3 DNA reads as TGTGCCAGCACCGACCCGGGGACCCTCTACGAGCAGTACTTC. Amino acid sequence: CASTDPGTLYEQYF.

This clonotype was recorded only once. V and J are TRBV5-1 and TRBJ1-1, with TRBD1 identical over 7 bases. The junction had 10 bases not matched to a gene; V was cut back by 9 bases and J by 2 bases. Germline-derived CDR1 and CDR2 are SGHRS and YFSETQ. CDR3 length equals 14 residues. CDR3 nucleotides: TGCGCCACCCGGACAGGTACGGGCAACACTGAAGCTTTCTTT. Translating gives CATRTGTGNTEAFF.

This clonotype was found once. The chain joins TRBV12-3 or TRBV12-4 to TRBJ2-6, with D hard to call. Trimming removed 6 bases from V and 0 bases from J, with 6 bases in between. CDR3 length: 14 amino acids. The CDR3 nucleotides read TGTGCCAGCAGGGCCGACTCTGGGGCCAACGTCCTGACTTTC. This encodes CASRADSGANVLTF.

The chain links TRBV6-1 to TRBJ1-5; TRBD1 aligns across 7 bases. J gave up 2 bases and V 7 bases, and 14 bases lay outside the gene matches. This CDR3 has 17 residues. In germline, CDR1 is MNHNS, CDR2 SASEGT. The CDR3, as DNA: TGTGCCAGCATTCCCGTAGGGGGCGCCCCGGGCAATCAGCCCCAGCATTTT. It specifies CASIPVGGAPGNQPQHF.

V is TRBV20-1 and J is TRBJ2-2, with 7 positions matching TRBD2. This CDR3 contains 15 residues. V gave up 7 bases and J gave up 4 bases; unmatched junction bases: 12. Germline loops: CDR1 DFQATT, CDR2 SNEGSKA (reference sequence). The CDR3 is CSVSQPGLPTGELFF. Here the CDR3 DNA reads TGCAGTGTGAGTCAGCCGGGACTACCCACCGGGGAGCTGTTTTTT.

CDR3: CASSRRGQGNEKLFF. The CDR3 DNA is TGTGCCAGCAGCCGAAGGGGACAGGGGAATGAAAAACTGTTTTTT. The V and J genes are TRBV7-8 and TRBJ1-4; 10 bases are shared with TRBD1. Per the germline V gene, CDR1 is SGHVS and CDR2 is FQNEAQ. Trimming removed 5 bases from V and 5 bases from J; junction bases left unmatched: 5. The CDR3 runs to 15 residues.

In the case of this clonotype: Germline is not matched at one junction end, which may reflect a read error. J is TRBJ2-3 and V is TRBV6-5; a possible D gene is TRBD2 (5 bases). The CDR3 covers 12 residues. The germline gives CDR1 MNHEY, CDR2 SVGAGI. CDR3 DNA: TGTGCCAGCAACGGAGGCACAGATACGCTGTATTTT. Translating gives CASNGGTDTLYF.

The rearrangement uses TRBV6-1 and TRBJ2-3; the D call may be TRBD1 or TRBD2 (5 bases each). The germline gives CDR1 MNHNS, CDR2 SASEGT. The length of the CDR3 is 15 residues. V was clipped by 8 bases and J by 3 bases, with 18 bases between them. CDR3 sequence reads: CASGRDLKLTDTQYF. The CDR3 DNA reads TGTGCCAGCGGCAGGGACCTCAAACTAACAGATACGCAGTATTTT.

This clonotype was detected ten times or more. The chain uses TRBV7-2 and TRBJ2-3; 7 positions match TRBD2. The CDR3 is 15 residues long. Germline V gives CDR1 SGHTA, CDR2 FQGNSA. V gave up 0 bases and J gave up 1 base; unmatched junction bases: 1. DNA for the CDR3: TGTGCCAGCAGCTTAGCTCGGGGGGGCACAGATACGCAGTATTTT. Its translation: CASSLARGGTDTQYF.

This clonotype came up a few times. This rearrangement joins TRBV4-1 to TRBJ2-1; a possible D gene is TRBD1 (5 bases). The CDR3 consists of 16 residues. The germline V and J ends were trimmed by 1 base and 1 base, with 11 bases remaining between them. The germline CDR1 and CDR2 sequences are MGHRA and YSYEKL. CDR3 amino acids: CASSQGAGLSYNEQFF. CDR3 bases: TGCGCCAGCAGCCAAGGGGCAGGGCTTTCCTACAATGAGCAGTTCTTC.

The rearrangement joins TRBV28 to TRBJ2-4, with a weak D call TRBD1 (7 bases). The length of the CDR3 is 16 residues. V shed 6 bases and J shed 0 bases, with 15 bases lying between them. Germline-derived CDR1 and CDR2 are MDHEN and SYDVKM. CDR3 in amino acids: CASSQTRGLAKNIQYF. The CDR3 DNA is TGTGCCAGCAGCCAGACTAGGGGGCTAGCCAAAAACATTCAGTACTTC.

This chain links TRBV2 with TRBJ2-3, with TRBD2 matching 12 bases. The ends lost 6 bases at V and 0 bases at J; junction bases unmatched: 4. CDR1 and CDR2 (germline): SNHLY, FYNNEI. The CDR3 sequence is 16 residues long. CDR3 region: CASRTSGGLSTDTQYF. The CDR3 DNA follows: TGTGCCAGCAGGACTAGCGGGGGTCTAAGCACAGATACGCAGTATTTT.

Only a few counts were recorded for this clonotype. The chain joins TRBV7-2 to TRBJ2-5, with 9 bases matching TRBD1. There are 14 residues in the CDR3. The junction had 6 bases not matched to a gene; V was cut back by 5 bases and J by 5 bases. CDR1 SGHTA and CDR2 FQGNSA come from the germline V gene. The CDR3 DNA is TGTGCCAGCAGCGCGGGACAGGGAACGGAGACCCAGTACTTC. This encodes CASSAGQGTETQYF.

This clonotype was found a few times. The chain recombines TRBV12-3 or TRBV12-4 with TRBJ2-5; D may be TRBD2 (6 bases). The CDR3 has 16 amino acids. The V end lost 6 bases, the J end lost 5 bases, and 22 bases lay between the germline ends. CDR3 coding DNA: TGTGCCAGCAGCCCCCCTATTGGCGTGGAGGGGGAGACCCAGTACTTC. Translation: CASSPPIGVEGETQYF.

The rearrangement joins TRBV6-5 to TRBJ2-1; D not certain. Per germline, CDR1 MNHEY and CDR2 SVGAGI. V lost 2 bases, J lost 5 bases, and 19 bases lay in between. This CDR3 is 17 amino acids long. The CDR3 nucleotides are TGTGCCAGCAGTTACGTACAGCAAAAGGAGTCCAACAATGAGCAGTTCTTC. It is translated as CASSYVQQKESNNEQFF.

The chain combines TRBV6-1 with TRBJ2-7; 10 nucleotides match TRBD2. CDR1 is MNHNS and CDR2 is SASEGT in the germline V gene. CDR3 length equals 14 residues. The V and J ends lost 7 bases and 3 bases, in that order; junction bases with no gene match: 6. The CDR3, as DNA: TGTGCCAGCACCGTAGCGGGAGGAAACTACGAGCAGTACTTC. It encodes CASTVAGGNYEQYF.

The rearrangement joins TRBV12-5 to TRBJ2-1; 7 bases map to TRBD2. The germline gives CDR1 LGHNT, CDR2 FRNRAP. V lost 0 bases to trimming and J lost 8 bases; unmatched junction nucleotides: 13. The CDR3 has 17 amino acids. This CDR3 is CASGLVLGGRDPHEQFF. CDR3 nucleotide sequence: TGTGCTAGTGGTTTGGTACTGGGTGGGAGGGACCCTCATGAGCAGTTCTTC.

This clonotype showed up just a few times. The chain uses TRBV7-2 and TRBJ2-3; D ambiguous. The V end was cut by 4 bases, the J end by 5 bases, with 10 bases between. CDR1 is SGHTA, CDR2 FQGNSA, per germline. The CDR3 contains 13 residues. The chain's CDR3 is CASSSEAVDTQYF. The CDR3 nucleotides read TGTGCCAGCAGCTCCGAGGCGGTAGATACGCAGTATTTT.

This clonotype was found a few times. V usage is TRBV7-2 and J usage is TRBJ2-5; D remains unclear. CDR1 is SGHTA, CDR2 FQGNSA, per germline. The germline V and J ends were trimmed by 5 bases and 5 bases, with 18 bases remaining between them. The CDR3 has 15 amino acids. CDR3 nucleotide sequence: TGTGCCAGCAGCCCCCCTATAGGGTCTGGCGAGACCCAGTACTTC. Its protein is CASSPPIGSGETQYF.

The rearrangement joins TRBV11-2 to TRBJ2-3, with 10 bases aligning to TRBD1. CDR3 length equals 18 residues. J gave up 4 bases and V 0 bases, and 10 bases lay outside the gene matches. Germline V CDR1 and CDR2: SGHAT, FQNNGV. The CDR3 protein is CASSLDGDRGWESDTQYF. CDR3 DNA: TGTGCCAGCAGCTTAGATGGGGACAGGGGATGGGAGTCAGATACGCAGTATTTT.

This clonotype was observed a few times. The V gene is TRBV7-2, the J gene TRBJ2-7; tentative D call: TRBD2 (6 bases). The germline V gene has CDR1 SGHTA and CDR2 FQGNSA. The CDR3 contains 15 residues. Trimming removed 5 bases from V and 5 bases from J, with 19 bases in between. The CDR3 nucleotides are TGTGCCAGCAGCCCCCCCGGCGGGCGGGGAGACGAGCAGTACTTC. Its protein is CASSPPGGRGDEQYF.

This chain links TRBV20-1 with TRBJ2-1; 9 bases map to TRBD1. This CDR3 spans 15 amino acids. Germline-derived CDR1 and CDR2 are DFQATT and SNEGSKA (reference sequence). Trimming took 3 bases from V and 5 from J; bases not matched to a gene: 8. CDR3 nucleotides: TGCAGTGCTAGGAAGTGGGACAGGGTCCACAATGAGCAGTTCTTC. This translates into CSARKWDRVHNEQFF.

The chain couples TRBV5-4 to TRBJ2-2; 8 bases line up with TRBD1. CDR1 and CDR2 (germline): SGHNT, YYREEE (reference sequence). Germline trimming cut 4 bases from V and 3 bases from J; bases unmatched to any gene: 2. The CDR3 has 14 residues. The chain's CDR3 is CASSPGQDTGELFF. CDR3 bases: TGTGCCAGCAGCCCGGGACAGGACACCGGGGAGCTGTTTTTT.

The gene calls are TRBV7-2 and TRBJ2-5, with 8 positions matching TRBD1. The V gene end was trimmed by 4 bases and the J gene end by 4 bases; junction bases not matched to a gene: 5. CDR1 SGHTA and CDR2 FQGNSA come from the germline V gene. The CDR3 runs 14 residues. CDR3: CASSSNRGRETQYF. The CDR3 DNA follows: TGTGCCAGCAGCTCAAACAGGGGGAGAGAGACCCAGTACTTC.

The genes are TRBV4-2 and TRBJ2-5, with TRBD1 as a possible D gene (6 bases). The CDR3 extends over 16 amino acids. Trimming left V 0 bases short and J 4 bases short, with 15 bases between. The germline gives CDR1 LGHNA, CDR2 YNFKEQ. Written as DNA, the CDR3 is TGTGCCAGCAGCCAAGATCGGATGGGGGCAGGAGAGACCCAGTACTTC. Translated, it gives CASSQDRMGAGETQYF.

CDR3 sequence: CASSLGHGSGNTIYF. As DNA, the CDR3 is TGTGCCAGCAGCTTAGGTCACGGATCTGGAAACACCATATATTTT. The rearrangement joins TRBV7-2 to TRBJ1-3; no definite D call. Germline V CDR1 and CDR2: SGHTA, FQGNSA. The CDR3 runs to 15 residues. Trimming took off 1 base at V and 1 base at J, with 8 bases between the two ends.

DNA for the CDR3: TGTGCCAGCAGTTACGAACTAGCGCGCCAAGAGACCCAGTACTTC. This translates into CASSYELARQETQYF. The J gene is TRBJ2-5, the V gene TRBV6-5, with TRBD2 matching over 7 bases. The germline gives CDR1 MNHEY, CDR2 SVGAGI. V lost 2 bases to trimming and J lost 1 base; unmatched junction nucleotides: 4. The CDR3 has 15 amino acids.

This clonotype has more than one count but fewer than ten. The chain has TRBV27 and TRBJ1-5; TRBD1 matches 7 bases. CDR3 length: 14 amino acids. From germline, CDR1 is MNHEY and CDR2 SMNVEV (reference sequence). V shed 5 bases and J 4 bases; nucleotides not matched to a gene: 5. CDR3 bases: TGTGCCAGCAGTCACCGGGACAGTAATCAGCCCCAGCATTTT. Protein sequence: CASSHRDSNQPQHF.

The V gene is TRBV18, the J gene TRBJ1-2, with 8 bases that match TRBD1. The CDR3 runs to 14 residues. The ends lost 8 bases at V and 2 bases at J; junction bases unmatched: 7. CDR1 and CDR2 (germline): KGHSH, LQKENI. CDR3 region: CASSPDRVNYGYTF. The CDR3 DNA follows: TGTGCCAGCAGTCCGGACAGGGTCAACTATGGCTACACCTTC.